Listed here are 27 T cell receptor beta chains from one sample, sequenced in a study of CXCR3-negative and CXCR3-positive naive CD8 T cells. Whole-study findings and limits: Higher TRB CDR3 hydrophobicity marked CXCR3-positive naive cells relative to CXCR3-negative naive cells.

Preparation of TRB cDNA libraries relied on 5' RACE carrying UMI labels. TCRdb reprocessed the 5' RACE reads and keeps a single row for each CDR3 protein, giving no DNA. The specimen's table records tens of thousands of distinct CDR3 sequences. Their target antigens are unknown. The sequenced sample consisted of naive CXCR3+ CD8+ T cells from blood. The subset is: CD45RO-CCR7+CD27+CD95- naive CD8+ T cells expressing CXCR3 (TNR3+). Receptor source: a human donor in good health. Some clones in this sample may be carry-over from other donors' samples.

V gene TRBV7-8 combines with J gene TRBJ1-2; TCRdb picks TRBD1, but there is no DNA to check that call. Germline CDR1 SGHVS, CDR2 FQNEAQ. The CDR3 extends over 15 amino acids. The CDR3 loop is CASRSSGTGDYGYTF.

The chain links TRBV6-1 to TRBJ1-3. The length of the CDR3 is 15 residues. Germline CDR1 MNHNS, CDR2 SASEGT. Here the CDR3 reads CASSEGQISGNTIYF.

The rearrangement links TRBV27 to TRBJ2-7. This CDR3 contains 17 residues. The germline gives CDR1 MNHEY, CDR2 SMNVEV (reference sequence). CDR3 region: CASSLVFTPPSAYEQYF.

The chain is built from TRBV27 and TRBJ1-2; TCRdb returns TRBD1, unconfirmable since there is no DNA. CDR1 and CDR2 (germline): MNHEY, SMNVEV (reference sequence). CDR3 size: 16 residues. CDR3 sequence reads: CASSSSVAGGYYGYTF.

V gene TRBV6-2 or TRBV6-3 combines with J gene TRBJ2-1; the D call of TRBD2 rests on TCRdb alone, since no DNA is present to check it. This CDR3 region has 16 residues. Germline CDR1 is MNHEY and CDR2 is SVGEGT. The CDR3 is CASSGLAGGLYNEQFF.

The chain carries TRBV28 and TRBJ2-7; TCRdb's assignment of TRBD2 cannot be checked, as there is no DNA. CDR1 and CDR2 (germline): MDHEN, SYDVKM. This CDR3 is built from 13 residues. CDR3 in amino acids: CASSLDGRREQYF.

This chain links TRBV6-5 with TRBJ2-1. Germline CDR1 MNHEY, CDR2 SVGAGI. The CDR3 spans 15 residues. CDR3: CASSPDSGSYNEQFF.

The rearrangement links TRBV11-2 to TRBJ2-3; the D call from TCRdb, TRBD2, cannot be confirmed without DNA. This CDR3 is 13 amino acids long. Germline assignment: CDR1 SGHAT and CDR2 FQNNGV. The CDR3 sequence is CASSGRGTDTQYF.

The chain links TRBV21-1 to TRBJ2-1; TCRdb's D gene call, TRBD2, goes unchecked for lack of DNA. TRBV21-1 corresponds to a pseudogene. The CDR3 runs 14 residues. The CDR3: CASSMGSGRNEQFF.

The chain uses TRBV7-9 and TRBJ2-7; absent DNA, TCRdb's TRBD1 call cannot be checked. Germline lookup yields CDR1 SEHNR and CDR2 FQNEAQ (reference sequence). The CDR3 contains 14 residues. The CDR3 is CASSGRGGTYEQYF.

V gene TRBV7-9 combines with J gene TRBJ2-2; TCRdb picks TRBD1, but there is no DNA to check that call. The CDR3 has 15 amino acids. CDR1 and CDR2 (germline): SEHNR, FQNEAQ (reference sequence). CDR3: CASSFQGLGTGELFF. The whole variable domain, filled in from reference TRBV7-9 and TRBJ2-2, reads DTGVSQNPRHKITKRGQNVTFRCDPISEHNRLYWYRQTLGQGPEFLTYFQNEAQLEKSRLLSDRFSAERPKGSFSTLEIQRTEQGDSAMYLCASSFQGLGTGELFFGEGSRLTVL.

CDR3 sequence reads: CASSLRASGPYNEQFF. The chain carries TRBV28 and TRBJ2-1; TCRdb reports TRBD2, a call that lacks DNA to check it against. Germline-derived CDR1 and CDR2 are MDHEN and SYDVKM. CDR3 length: 16 residues. Variable domain in full (rest from reference TRBV28 and TRBJ2-1): DVKVTQSSRYLVKRTGEKVFLECVQDMDHENMFWYRQDPGLGLRLIYFSYDVKMKEKGDIPEGYSVSREKKERFSLILESASTNQTSMYLCASSLRASGPYNEQFFGPGTRLTVL.

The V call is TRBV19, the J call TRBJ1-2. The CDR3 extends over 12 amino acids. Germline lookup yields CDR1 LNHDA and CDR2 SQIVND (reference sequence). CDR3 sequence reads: CASSAGVYGYTF.

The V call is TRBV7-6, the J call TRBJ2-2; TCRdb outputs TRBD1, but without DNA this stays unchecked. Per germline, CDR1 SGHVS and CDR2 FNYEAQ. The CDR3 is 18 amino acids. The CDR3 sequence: CASSSIPPRTGGTGELFF.

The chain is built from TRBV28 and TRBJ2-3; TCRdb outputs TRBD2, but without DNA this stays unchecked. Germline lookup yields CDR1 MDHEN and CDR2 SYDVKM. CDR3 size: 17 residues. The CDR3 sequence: CASSLSGTSDSTDTQYF.

The chain's CDR3 is CSVAGLAPYNEQFF. The genes are TRBV29-1 and TRBJ2-1; TCRdb gives TRBD2 as the D gene, but with no DNA this cannot be confirmed. Germline lookup yields CDR1 SQVTM and CDR2 ANQGSEA. The CDR3 covers 14 residues.

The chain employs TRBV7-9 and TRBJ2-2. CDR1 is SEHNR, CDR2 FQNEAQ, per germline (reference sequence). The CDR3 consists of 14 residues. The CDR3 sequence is CASSFGVNTGELFF.

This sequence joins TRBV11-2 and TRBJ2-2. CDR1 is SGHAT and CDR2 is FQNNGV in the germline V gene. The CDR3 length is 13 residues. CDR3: CASTILNTGELFF.

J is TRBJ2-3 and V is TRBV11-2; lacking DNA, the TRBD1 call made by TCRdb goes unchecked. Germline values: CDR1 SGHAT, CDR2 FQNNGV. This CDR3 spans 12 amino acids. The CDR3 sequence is CASSPGGDTQYF.

The CDR3 sequence: CASSQVSAGAWEQYF. The chain joins TRBV4-1 to TRBJ2-7; the TRBD1 assignment by TCRdb is unverifiable without DNA. This CDR3 has 15 amino acids. Germline V lookup: CDR1 MGHRA, CDR2 YSYEKL.

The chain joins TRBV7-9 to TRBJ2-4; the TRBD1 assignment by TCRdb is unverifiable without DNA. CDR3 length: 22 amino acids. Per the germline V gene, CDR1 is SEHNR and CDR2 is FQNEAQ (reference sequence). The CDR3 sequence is CASSSPGPDLGAVTGEKNIQYF.

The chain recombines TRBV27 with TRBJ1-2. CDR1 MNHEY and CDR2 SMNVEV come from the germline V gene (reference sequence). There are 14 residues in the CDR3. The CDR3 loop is CASSTLGKRSGYTF.

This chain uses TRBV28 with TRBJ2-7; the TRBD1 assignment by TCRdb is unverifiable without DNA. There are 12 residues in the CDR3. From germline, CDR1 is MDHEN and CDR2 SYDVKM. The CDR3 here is CASGQGAYEQYF.

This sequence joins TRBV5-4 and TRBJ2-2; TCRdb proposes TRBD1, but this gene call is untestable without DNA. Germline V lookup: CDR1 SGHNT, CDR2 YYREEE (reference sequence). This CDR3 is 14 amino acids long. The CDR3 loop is CASSPRAAAGELFF.

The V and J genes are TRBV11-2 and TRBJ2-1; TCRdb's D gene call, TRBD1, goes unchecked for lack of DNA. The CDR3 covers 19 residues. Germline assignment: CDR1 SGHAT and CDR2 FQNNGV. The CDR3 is CASSLFPNRSTRSYNEQFF.

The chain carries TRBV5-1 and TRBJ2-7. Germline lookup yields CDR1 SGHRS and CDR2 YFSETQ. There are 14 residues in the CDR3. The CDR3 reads CASSLDQGSYEQYF.

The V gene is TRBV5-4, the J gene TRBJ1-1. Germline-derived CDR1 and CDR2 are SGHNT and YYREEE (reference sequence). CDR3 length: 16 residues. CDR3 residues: CASSIDRSFGDTEAFF.